The sequence of this T cell receptor beta chain was determined in a study of blood T cell repertoires in COVID-19 (TCRdb year 2020). Describing the broader study: Samples covering the acute and convalescent phases of COVID-19 were provided by collaborators in the United States, Italy and Spain. Deeply sampled blood TCRbeta repertoires from subjects exposed to, actively infected with, or recovered from COVID-19 were included in the dataset. Where available, HLA class I and class II types were obtained from metadata supplied by the sample provider rather than from assay-based typing. The material from the prospective study consisted of cDNA or gDNA derived from T cells, B-cell-depleted T cells, or PBMCs. The repertoires were made available in a free public database intended to serve as a resource for research on the immune response to SARS-CoV-2. Nearly every sample came with metadata listing a de-identified subject ID, COVID-19 status, age in years and sex. Samples were obtained from the ongoing ImmuneRACE study (first 160 participants) and from 950 to 1,500 subjects provided by 6 global collaborators. Study-wide conclusions, independent of this receptor: The amount of clinical and demographic metadata varied by source and participant and was provided uncurated.

TCRbeta CDR3 regions were amplified from genomic DNA using the immunoSEQ Assay, a bias-controlled multiplex PCR. The authors processed their data as follows. The number of nucleated cells in each sample was estimated from the amplification of reference gene primers within the assay. To quantify the absolute abundance of each unique TCRbeta CDR3 rearrangement, sequence reads were collapsed and filtered. For each sample, productive Simpson clonality was calculated by taking the square root of Simpson's diversity index across productive rearrangements. Sourced from immuneACCESS, this table was stored by TCRdb with only in-frame sequences that have V and J called. A share of the clones is absent; for the studies checked, an unresolved V gene accounts for under half, and the remainder has no known explanation. The V and J calls and the clone size are those of that table, but D and trimming were determined from the DNA. The sample table records fewer than 120,000 clones; approximately 70% of these occur just once. The top ten clones comprise around 8% of the sample.

Whole blood was collected in K2EDTA tubes by collaborating institutions according to the institutions' own protocols. For TCRbeta analysis, collaborators shipped samples as frozen whole blood, isolated PBMCs, or DNA extracted from either of those sample types. CDR1 is given as SGHTA and CDR2 as FQGNSA, both from the germline V gene. The CDR3, cysteine through phenylalanine, is 14 amino acids long. Of all the DNA, just the CDR3 is kept, 42 bases in frame from base 1. The germline V and J ends show losses of 3 bases and 3 bases respectively, and no gene match explains 4 bases of the junction. Concerning this clone itself: What this receptor recognizes is not known. No quality values exist for individual bases; no much larger clone is one base distant.

The sequenced sample was peripheral blood. The clonotype comes from a woman in her sixties with acute or convalescent COVID-19. The rearrangement combines TRBV7-2 with TRBJ1-2, and TRBD1 matches 7 of the central bases. The nucleotides read TGTGCCAGCAGCTTTACCGGGACAGACTATGGCTACACCTTC. Translated, this is CASSFTGTDYGYTF.